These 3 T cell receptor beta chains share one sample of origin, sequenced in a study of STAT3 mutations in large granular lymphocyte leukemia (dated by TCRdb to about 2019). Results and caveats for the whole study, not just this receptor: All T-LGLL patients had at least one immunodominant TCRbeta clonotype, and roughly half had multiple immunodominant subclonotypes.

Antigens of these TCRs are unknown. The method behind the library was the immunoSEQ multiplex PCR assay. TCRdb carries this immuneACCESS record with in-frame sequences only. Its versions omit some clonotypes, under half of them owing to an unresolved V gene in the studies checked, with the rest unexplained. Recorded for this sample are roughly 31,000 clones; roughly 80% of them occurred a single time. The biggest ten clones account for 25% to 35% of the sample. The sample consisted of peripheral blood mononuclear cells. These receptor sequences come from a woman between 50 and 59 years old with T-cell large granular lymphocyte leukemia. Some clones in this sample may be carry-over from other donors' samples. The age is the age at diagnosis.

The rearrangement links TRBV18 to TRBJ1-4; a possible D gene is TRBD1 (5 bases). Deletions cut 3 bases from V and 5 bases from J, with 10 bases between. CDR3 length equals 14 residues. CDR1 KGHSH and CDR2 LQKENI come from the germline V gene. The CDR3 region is CASSPGVANEKLFF. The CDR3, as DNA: TGTGCCAGCTCACCGGGGGTCGCCAATGAAAAACTGTTTTTT.

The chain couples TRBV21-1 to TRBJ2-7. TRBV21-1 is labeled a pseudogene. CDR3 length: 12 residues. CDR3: CASSVSSSEQYF. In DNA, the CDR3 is TGTGCCAGCAGCGTCTCCTCATCTGAGCAGTACTTC.

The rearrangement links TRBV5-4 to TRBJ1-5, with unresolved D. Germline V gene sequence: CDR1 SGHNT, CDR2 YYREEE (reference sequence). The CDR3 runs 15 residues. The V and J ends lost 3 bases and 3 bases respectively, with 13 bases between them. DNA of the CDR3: TGTGCCAGCAGCTATGGACCCTTGGACAATCAGCCCCAGCATTTT. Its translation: CASSYGPLDNQPQHF.